The clone carrying this TCR beta chain was observed a single time. What it recognizes is unknown. TCRdb called the reads again in MiXCR, with one record for every CDR3 protein. Here the sample spans around 570,000 distinct CDR3 sequences, about 39% being singletons. These data come from a study of T cell repertoires in cytomegalovirus infection. Study in general: It was recently identified HLA-C-restricted and well-studied HLA-B-restricted CMV epitopes that the study used. Based on public TCR beta signatures, there were indications of CMV infection and of a matching HLA type. Overall study results and limits: In two of eight donors, the top clonotype was HLA-C-restricted CMV-specific. The cumulative frequency of public TCR beta families distinguished individuals who carried CMV together with the relevant HLA.

V was clipped by 6 bases and J by 2 bases, with 14 bases between them. Per germline, CDR1 DFQATT and CDR2 SNEGSKA (reference sequence). The CDR3 totals 14 residues. J is TRBJ1-5 and V is TRBV20-1; a weak D match, TRBD1 (5 bases). The sample was cultured PBMCs, taken from culture after CMV antigen stimulation. This sequence originates from a human donor in good health (CMV status not recorded). Some clones in this sample may be carry-over from other donors' samples. The DNA of the CDR3 is TGCAGTGCCGCCTCAGGGAAAGGCAATCAGCCCCAGCATTTT. Its translation is CSAASGKGNQPQHF.